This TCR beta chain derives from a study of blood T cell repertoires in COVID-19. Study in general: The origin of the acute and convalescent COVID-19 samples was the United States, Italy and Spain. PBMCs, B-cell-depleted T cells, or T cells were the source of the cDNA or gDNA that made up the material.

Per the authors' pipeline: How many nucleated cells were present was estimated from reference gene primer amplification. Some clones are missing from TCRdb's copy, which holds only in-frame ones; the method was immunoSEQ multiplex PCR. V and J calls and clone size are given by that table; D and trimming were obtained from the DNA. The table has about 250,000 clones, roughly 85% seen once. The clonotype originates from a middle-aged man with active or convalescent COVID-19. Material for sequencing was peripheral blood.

DNA of the CDR3: TGTGCCAGCAGCCCCTATGGAGGGTCGAGTGACGCTGAAGCTTTCTTT. It encodes CASSPYGGSSDAEAFF. The V gene is TRBV9, the J gene TRBJ1-1; D ambiguous. The CDR3 runs 16 residues. The germline gives CDR1 SGDLS, CDR2 YYNGEE. The V and J ends lost 4 bases and 6 bases respectively, with 22 bases between them.